The 32 T cell receptor beta chains given below trace back to one sample, sequenced in a study of shared clonotypes between healthy human individuals. Generated by immunoSEQ multiplex PCR, the TCRdb table keeps only in-frame clones and is missing some. Found here are about 2.4 million clones, 80% to 95% of them singletons; the top ten hold 0.36%. Sequences were obtained from naive CD4+ T cells from PBMCs. Stated subset: CD45RA+ positively selected. All receptors come from a man aged 18 to 30 in good health. Some clones in this sample may be carry-over from other donors' samples.

V usage is TRBV18 and J usage is TRBJ1-4, with D uncertain. V was pared by 2 bases and J by 7 bases, with 2 bases between. CDR1 and CDR2 from the germline V gene are KGHSH and LQKENI. The CDR3 loop spans 11 amino acids. CDR3: CASSPSEKLFF. In DNA, the CDR3 is TGTGCCAGCTCACCATCTGAAAAACTGTTTTTT.

This chain connects TRBV9 to TRBJ2-7; 8 bases align to TRBD2. The CDR3 covers 16 residues. CDR1 SGDLS and CDR2 YYNGEE come from the germline V gene. V trimming: 4 bases; J trimming: 5 bases; junction bases outside the gene matches: 14. CDR3 nucleotide sequence: TGTGCCAGCAGCCCCTCCGGAGCGGGAGTAGTCCACGAGCAGTACTTC. This codes for CASSPSGAGVVHEQYF.

This chain uses TRBV7-3 with TRBJ2-2; D assignment may be TRBD1 or TRBD2 (6 bases each). From germline, CDR1 is SGHTA and CDR2 FQGTGA. The CDR3 loop spans 13 amino acids. The V and J ends lost 4 bases and 7 bases respectively, with 10 bases between them. CDR3 sequence reads: CASSSQGLGELFF. The CDR3 DNA is TGTGCCAGCAGCTCACAGGGACTCGGGGAGCTGTTTTTT.

V usage is TRBV28 and J usage is TRBJ1-6, with 7 bases matching TRBD1. Germline CDR1 and CDR2: MDHEN and SYDVKM. This CDR3 region has 12 residues. The V gene end was trimmed by 8 bases and the J gene end by 8 bases; junction bases not matched to a gene: 3. The CDR3, as DNA: TGTGCCAGCGGGGACAGCTATTCACCCCTCCACTTT. This codes for CASGDSYSPLHF.

This rearrangement joins TRBV4-1 to TRBJ1-2, with no clear D. Trimming cost V 3 bases and J 5 bases, with 28 bases left between them. The CDR3 length is 19 residues. CDR1 is MGHRA and CDR2 is YSYEKL in the germline V gene. The CDR3 nucleotides read TGCGCCAGCAGCCACCTTCCCTCCGGACCGGAGCAGCTTTTTTATGGCTACACCTTC. This gives the protein CASSHLPSGPEQLFYGYTF.

The chain recombines TRBV5-1 with TRBJ2-7; the D gene is possibly TRBD1 (6 bases). In germline, CDR1 is SGHRS, CDR2 YFSETQ. Between the trimmed V and J ends, which lost 0 bases and 1 base, there was a span of 14 bases. The CDR3 is 16 amino acids. The CDR3, as DNA: TGCGCCAGCAGCTTGGGTCCGACAGGTCTTTCCTACGAGCAGTACTTC. It yields the protein CASSLGPTGLSYEQYF.

The chain links TRBV16 to TRBJ1-4; tentative D call: TRBD1 (5 bases). Germline V CDR1 and CDR2: KGHSY, FQNENV. This CDR3 comprises 14 residues. The V and J ends lost 5 bases and 5 bases respectively, with 12 bases between them. The CDR3 protein is CASSWDGTNEKLFF. CDR3 DNA: TGTGCCAGCAGCTGGGACGGAACCAATGAAAAACTGTTTTTT.

CDR3 nucleotide sequence: TGCGCCAGCAGCTTGTTGTTTGTGGGAGTGGATGAGCAGTTCTTC. Translated: CASSLLFVGVDEQFF. V usage is TRBV5-1 and J usage is TRBJ2-1; TRBD2 is a possible D gene (5 bases). The CDR3 is 15 amino acids. V was clipped by 1 base and J by 8 bases, with 16 bases between them. Looked up from germline, CDR1 is SGHRS and CDR2 is YFSETQ.

V gene TRBV29-1 combines with J gene TRBJ2-5, with D possibly matching TRBD1 (6 bases). The germline V gene has CDR1 SQVTM and CDR2 ANQGSEA. The V end lost 6 bases, the J end lost 2 bases, and 16 bases lay between the germline ends. There are 14 residues in the CDR3. The CDR3 sequence is CSVGMRTVQETQYF. CDR3 coding DNA: TGCAGCGTGGGGATGCGGACAGTTCAAGAGACCCAGTACTTC.

The rearrangement links TRBV4-1 to TRBJ2-3, with TRBD2 identical over 12 bases. Unmatched junction bases numbered 4, after V lost 5 bases and J lost 4 bases. The CDR3 contains 15 residues. CDR1 and CDR2 from the germline V gene are MGHRA and YSYEKL. The CDR3 DNA follows: TGCGCCAGCAGCTCGACTAGCGGGAGCCCAGATACGCAGTATTTT. It translates to CASSSTSGSPDTQYF.

This clone appeared a single time. This sequence joins TRBV7-6 and TRBJ1-4, with 8 bases that match TRBD1. This CDR3 has 15 residues. Germline loops: CDR1 SGHVS, CDR2 FNYEAQ. V lost 6 bases and J lost 6; bases outside the gene matches: 9. CDR3 nucleotides: TGTGCCAGCAGGCAAAACAGGGGGACTGATGAAAAACTGTTTTTT. Its translation is CASRQNRGTDEKLFF. Filled out from reference TRBV7-6 and TRBJ1-4, the complete variable domain reads GAGVSQSPRYKVTKRGQDVALRCDPISGHVSLYWYRQALGQGPEFLTYFNYEAQQDKSGLPNDRFSAERPEGSISTLTIQRTEQRDSAMYRCASRQNRGTDEKLFFGSGTQLSVL.

The CDR3 nucleotides read TGTGCCAGCAGTTCCCCCACGGACAGGGCACCCTACGAGCAGTACTTC. It encodes CASSSPTDRAPYEQYF. The rearrangement links TRBV6-5 to TRBJ2-7; 8 bases align to TRBD1. Germline CDR1 and CDR2: MNHEY and SVGAGI. Trimming at V came to 4 bases and at J to 2 bases, leaving 10 bases not matched to a gene. The CDR3 has 16 amino acids.

CDR3: CASGRGIRDEQFF. The CDR3 nucleotides are TGTGCTAGTGGAAGGGGGATTAGGGATGAGCAGTTCTTC. The chain couples TRBV12-5 to TRBJ2-1; a weak D match, TRBD1 (6 bases). The CDR3 contains 13 residues. Germline values: CDR1 LGHNT, CDR2 FRNRAP. Trimming removed 6 bases from V and 8 bases from J, with 14 bases in between.

The chain carries TRBV29-1 and TRBJ2-7; D possibly matches TRBD1 or TRBD2 (5 bases each). This CDR3 has 16 residues. The V and J ends lost 0 bases and 1 base respectively, with 16 bases between them. CDR1 and CDR2 (germline): SQVTM, ANQGSEA. Here the CDR3 DNA reads TGCAGCGTTGAAGATCTCGGACGGGACCGTTCCTACGAGCAGTACTTC. Translation gives CSVEDLGRDRSYEQYF.

The V call is TRBV11-2, the J call TRBJ2-7, with D maybe TRBD2 (6 bases). The CDR3 loop spans 15 amino acids. Germline CDR1 and CDR2: SGHAT and FQNNGV. Trimming removed 5 bases from V and 4 bases from J, with 18 bases in between. The CDR3 protein is CASSHIRGKPYEQYF. The CDR3 DNA follows: TGTGCCAGCAGCCATATTCGCGGGAAACCGTACGAGCAGTACTTC.

The V gene is TRBV27, the J gene TRBJ2-1, with 8 bases aligning to TRBD2. Germline V gene sequence: CDR1 MNHEY, CDR2 SMNVEV (reference sequence). The CDR3 consists of 15 residues. V lost 4 bases and J lost 4; bases outside the gene matches: 6. CDR3 sequence: CASSSLTSAYNEQFF. CDR3 bases: TGTGCCAGCAGTTCCTTGACTAGCGCTTACAATGAGCAGTTCTTC.

This clone showed up just once. As DNA, the CDR3 is TGTGCCAGCAGCCTCCAGAATCAGCCCCAGCATTTT. The encoded protein is CASSLQNQPQHF. The gene calls are TRBV21-1 and TRBJ1-5; TRBD1 is the table's D call, not checked against the DNA. TRBV21-1 is a pseudogene locus. The CDR3 is 12 residues long.

The CDR3 reads CASSQDVGQGNTEAFF. CDR3 sequence (DNA): TGTGCCAGCAGCCAAGACGTAGGACAGGGGAACACTGAAGCTTTCTTT. This sequence joins TRBV4-2 and TRBJ1-1; 8 nucleotides match TRBD1. This CDR3 is 16 amino acids long. With 0 bases clipped from V and 1 base from J, the junction kept 4 bases outside the gene matches. CDR1 and CDR2 from the germline V gene are LGHNA and YNFKEQ.

The chain has TRBV11-3 and TRBJ2-3, with unresolved D. The germline V and J ends were trimmed by 5 bases and 0 bases, with 12 bases remaining between them. Germline V gene lookup returns CDR1 SGHNT and CDR2 YENEEA. This CDR3 is 15 amino acids long. CDR3 sequence reads: CASSASRRSTDTQYF. The CDR3 DNA reads as TGTGCCAGCAGCGCTTCACGGCGAAGCACAGATACGCAGTATTTT.

The chain joins TRBV14 to TRBJ2-7; no firm D call. V was clipped by 4 bases and J by 1 base, with 8 bases between them. CDR1 and CDR2 from the germline V gene are SGHDN and FVKESK. The CDR3 covers 13 residues. CDR3 sequence: CASSRFLSYEQYF. Here the CDR3 DNA reads TGTGCCAGCAGCCGATTCCTATCCTACGAGCAGTACTTC.

This chain links TRBV7-6 with TRBJ2-2; D tentatively fits TRBD1 or TRBD2 (5 bases each). Between the trimmed V and J ends, which lost 5 bases and 9 bases, there was a span of 10 bases. The CDR3 totals 12 residues. Germline V CDR1 and CDR2: SGHVS, FNYEAQ. This CDR3 is CASSPRDRELFF. DNA of the CDR3: TGTGCCAGCAGCCCTAGGGACCGGGAGCTGTTTTTT. The full variable domain, with the rest looked up from reference TRBV7-6 and TRBJ2-2, is GAGVSQSPRYKVTKRGQDVALRCDPISGHVSLYWYRQALGQGPEFLTYFNYEAQQDKSGLPNDRFSAERPEGSISTLTIQRTEQRDSAMYRCASSPRDRELFFGEGSRLTVL.

This sequence joins TRBV7-3 and TRBJ1-1; D possibly corresponds to TRBD1 (5 bases). The ends were cut back, 0 bases at V and 0 bases at J, with 8 bases in the middle. The CDR3 length is 15 residues. CDR1 and CDR2 (germline): SGHTA, FQGTGA. CDR3 sequence: CASSLTWGMNTEAFF. The CDR3 DNA reads as TGTGCCAGCAGCTTAACGTGGGGGATGAACACTGAAGCTTTCTTT.

The rearrangement joins TRBV6-5 to TRBJ2-5; D might be TRBD1 (8 bases). Trimming stripped 6 bases from V and 4 bases from J, with 18 bases between. This CDR3 region has 15 residues. Germline V gene lookup returns CDR1 MNHEY and CDR2 SVGAGI. The DNA for the CDR3 is TGTGCCAGCAGCCTCGGACAGGGAGGGTCAGAGACCCAGTACTTC. Translating gives CASSLGQGGSETQYF.

The CDR3 protein is CAGRTVSGANVLTF. The CDR3, as DNA: TGTGCCGGCCGCACGGTGTCTGGGGCCAACGTCCTGACTTTC. The rearrangement joins TRBV6-1 to TRBJ2-6; D gene uncertain. This CDR3 spans 14 amino acids. Germline V gives CDR1 MNHNS, CDR2 SASEGT. V lost 11 bases, J lost 1 base, and 12 bases lay in between.

This clone was seen once. The chain carries TRBV6-1 and TRBJ2-3, with 12 nucleotides matching TRBD2. CDR3 length equals 15 residues. V shed 6 bases, J shed 3 bases, and the junction held 4 bases outside the gene matches. CDR1 and CDR2 from the germline V gene are MNHNS and SASEGT. As DNA, the CDR3 is TGTGCCAGCAGACCCGGGACTAGCGGGACAGATACGCAGTATTTT. Protein product: CASRPGTSGTDTQYF.

This chain links TRBV27 with TRBJ2-5, with 7 bases that match TRBD1. Trimming removed 6 bases from V and 5 bases from J; junction bases left unmatched: 6. Looked up from germline, CDR1 is MNHEY and CDR2 is SMNVEV (reference sequence). The CDR3 runs to 13 residues. The CDR3 loop is CASRRQGPETQYF. CDR3 sequence (DNA): TGTGCCAGCAGACGACAGGGACCGGAGACCCAGTACTTC.

The chain employs TRBV6-1 and TRBJ1-5; 8 bases align to TRBD1. Trimming took 3 bases from V and 5 from J; bases not matched to a gene: 9. Germline CDR1 and CDR2: MNHNS and SASEGT. This CDR3 is 16 amino acids long. In DNA form, the CDR3 reads TGTGCCAGCAGTGACAGGGGGCGAAGGGGTGATCAGCCCCAGCATTTT. Protein: CASSDRGRRGDQPQHF.

The chain couples TRBV7-2 to TRBJ2-3; D possibly uses TRBD1 or TRBD2 (7 bases each). Looked up from germline, CDR1 is SGHTA and CDR2 is FQGNSA. This CDR3 has 15 amino acids. V shed 4 bases and J shed 2 bases, with 13 bases lying between them. This chain's CDR3 is CASSWGGQFTDTQYF. CDR3 nucleotide sequence: TGTGCCAGCAGCTGGGGGGGACAGTTCACAGATACGCAGTATTTT.

The gene calls are TRBV6-1 and TRBJ2-7; D is perhaps TRBD2 (5 bases). This CDR3 region has 14 residues. V was trimmed by 1 base and J by 3 bases, leaving 10 bases between them. CDR1 MNHNS and CDR2 SASEGT come from the germline V gene. CDR3 sequence reads: CASSEVAGNYEQYF. The CDR3 coding sequence is TGTGCCAGCAGTGAAGTGGCGGGCAACTACGAGCAGTACTTC.

The V call is TRBV21-1, the J call TRBJ2-3; the table assigns TRBD2, which was not confirmed against the DNA. TRBV21-1 is a known pseudogene. This CDR3 comprises 17 residues. CDR3 nucleotides: TGTGCCAGCAGCAAACAACCTAGCGACACTAGCACAGATACGCAGTATTTT. It codes for CASSKQPSDTSTDTQYF.

This clone was detected only once. This sample includes further DNA sequences coding for the same CDR3. This chain uses TRBV5-1 with TRBJ1-3; the D is unclear. CDR3 length: 14 residues. Germline values: CDR1 SGHRS, CDR2 YFSETQ. Trimming cost V 3 bases and J 0 bases, with 7 bases left between them. The DNA for the CDR3 is TGCGCCAGCAGCTCACTGGGCTCTGGAAACACCATATATTTT. Translation gives CASSSLGSGNTIYF.

This sequence joins TRBV29-1 and TRBJ2-1; perhaps D is TRBD1 or TRBD2 (5 bases each). The CDR3 has 17 amino acids. Between the trimmed V and J ends, which lost 4 bases and 1 base, there was a span of 20 bases. CDR1 and CDR2 from the germline V gene are SQVTM and ANQGSEA. CDR3 DNA sequence: TGCAGCGTTGCCCTATCACGCGGGTGGGGGTCCTACAATGAGCAGTTCTTC. Its protein product is CSVALSRGWGSYNEQFF.